This T cell receptor (beta chain) appears in the sequencing data of a study of T-cell reconstitution after alpha-beta-depleted transplantation in children. Study results and caveats: Newly produced T cells mostly provided counts and TCRbeta diversity after one year, as hyperexpanded clones declined. The origin of high day-60 TCRbeta diversity in some patients lay in surviving recipient T cells and thymic progenitors. Reportedly, alpha-beta T cells present about two months post-transplant originated from several hundred expanded clones of graft origin.

Unique molecular identifiers were incorporated into the prepared TCRbeta library. TCRdb re-derived calls from the PCR reads in MiXCR, one entry per CDR3 protein. Of about 440,000 distinct CDR3 sequences detected, 43% appear once; the ten largest clones hold approximately 25%. Germline V CDR1 and CDR2: MDHEN, SYDVKM. The CDR3 length is 15 residues. V gave up 6 bases and J gave up 4 bases, with 16 bases separating them. A note on this clonotype: Its antigen is currently unknown.

This TCR came from a girl aged 2-9 years with aplastic anemia, due to receive a stem cell transplant. The sample here was PBMCs, taken before TCRalphabeta/CD19-depleted stem cell transplant. The chain links TRBV28 to TRBJ1-3; TRBD1 might be the D (6 bases). CDR3 sequence: CASREAGESGNTIYF. CDR3 nucleotides: TGTGCCAGCAGGGAGGCAGGGGAGTCGGGAAACACCATATATTTT.